This T cell receptor (beta chain) stems from a study of T-cell memory formation after mild COVID-19. In the study overall: Clusters were largely donor specific. Findings of the study overall: Some clones that responded turned up in pre-infection memory, which suggests that cross-reactive memory joined in. CD8+ contracting clones occupied EMRA, while CD4+ ones occupied mainly CM and EM.

This clonotype was seen a few times. What it binds is not known. TCRdb called the 5' RACE reads again in MiXCR, with one record for every CDR3 protein. The sample yields about 250,000 distinct CDR3 sequences, approximately 15% seen once. The CDR3 has 12 residues. V lost 0 bases and J lost 8, with 6 bases in between. Germline CDR1 MGHRA, CDR2 YSYEKL. This chain links TRBV4-1 with TRBJ2-3; D gene ambiguous. Sequencing used PBMCs or a T cell subset sorted from them (not recorded which). The TCR sequence derives from an adult woman who had mild COVID-19 (a few samples of this study predate the infection). Cell type and time point are not known. The CDR3 nucleotides read TGCGCCAGCAGCCAAGATACCGGTACGCAGTATTTT. Translation: CASSQDTGTQYF.